The next 7 T cell receptor beta chains were all read from a single sample in a study of blood T cells in healthy people across ages. For the second PCR, which ran for about 7 to 12 cycles, a sample-barcoded 5' primer and a J-beta primer mix were used. Using its own MiXCR run on the 5' RACE reads, TCRdb lists one record per CDR3 protein. The sample contains about 1 million distinct CDR3 sequences, under 30% of which appear only once. The data also belong to a second study, concerning T cells of mothers and their children.

The sequencing sample was made of blood. Receptors were obtained from a girl under 10 years old in good health.

The chain couples TRBV4-1 to TRBJ1-2; D is possibly TRBD1 (6 bases). V was trimmed by 2 bases and J by 6 bases, leaving 13 bases between them. There are 14 residues in the CDR3. The germline CDR1 and CDR2 sequences are MGHRA and YSYEKL. CDR3 loop: CASSQPNREDGYTF. The CDR3 bases are TGCGCCAGCAGCCAACCTAACAGGGAGGATGGCTACACCTTC.

The chain combines TRBV7-9 with TRBJ1-2, with a tentative D call TRBD1 (6 bases). Looked up from germline, CDR1 is SEHNR and CDR2 is FQNEAQ (reference sequence). This CDR3 spans 14 amino acids. Trimming took off 1 base at V and 3 bases at J, with 9 bases between the two ends. The CDR3 nucleotides are TGTGCCAGCAGCTTAGAGGGGGGTCACTATGGCTACACCTTC. Translation: CASSLEGGHYGYTF.

This chain uses TRBV7-9 with TRBJ2-4; D possibly uses TRBD1 or TRBD2 (5 bases each). Per the germline V gene, CDR1 is SEHNR and CDR2 is FQNEAQ (reference sequence). V dropped 4 bases and J dropped 5 bases, with 12 bases sitting between them. The CDR3 has 14 amino acids. DNA of the CDR3: TGTGCCAGCAGCTCACGGGGCATGGAAAACATTCAGTACTTC. Protein sequence: CASSSRGMENIQYF.

J is TRBJ2-3 and V is TRBV28, with a tentative D call TRBD2 (5 bases). From germline, CDR1 is MDHEN and CDR2 SYDVKM. Trimming took off 4 bases at V and 2 bases at J, with 16 bases between the two ends. This CDR3 is built from 16 residues. In DNA, the CDR3 is TGTGCCAGCAGTTCGCCTATAGACGGGGTCACAGATACGCAGTATTTT. Translation gives CASSSPIDGVTDTQYF. Based on the CDR3 plus reference TRBV28 and TRBJ2-3, the full variable domain is DVKVTQSSRYLVKRTGEKVFLECVQDMDHENMFWYRQDPGLGLRLIYFSYDVKMKEKGDIPEGYSVSREKKERFSLILESASTNQTSMYLCASSSPIDGVTDTQYFGPGTRLTVL.

This sequence joins TRBV7-2 and TRBJ1-2; D ambiguous. The V gene's germline CDR1 is SGHTA and CDR2 FQGNSA. V was shortened by 1 base and J by 2 bases, with 17 bases between the two germline ends. The CDR3 has 17 amino acids. Here the CDR3 DNA reads TGTGCCAGCAGCTTAGACCGCGTGTCGAATCTGAACTATGGCTACACCTTC. It is translated as CASSLDRVSNLNYGYTF.

This clonotype was counted only a few times. The genes are TRBV21-1 and TRBJ2-5. TRBV21-1 is a documented pseudogene. The CDR3 extends over 15 amino acids. The DNA of the CDR3 is TGTGCCAGTCCTCTACAGAGGCAGGTCCAAGAGACCCAGTACTTC. Its translation is CASPLQRQVQETQYF.

The table lists this clonotype with a few counts. The junction does not match germline at one end; this may be a read error. The V gene is TRBV20-1, the J gene TRBJ2-5; tentative D call: TRBD1 (7 bases). Germline assignment: CDR1 DFQATT and CDR2 SNEGSKA (reference sequence). The CDR3 has 11 residues. The CDR3 region is CSARGRAGGSF. The CDR3 nucleotides are TGCAGTGCTAGAGGGAGGGCAGGGGGTAGCTTC.